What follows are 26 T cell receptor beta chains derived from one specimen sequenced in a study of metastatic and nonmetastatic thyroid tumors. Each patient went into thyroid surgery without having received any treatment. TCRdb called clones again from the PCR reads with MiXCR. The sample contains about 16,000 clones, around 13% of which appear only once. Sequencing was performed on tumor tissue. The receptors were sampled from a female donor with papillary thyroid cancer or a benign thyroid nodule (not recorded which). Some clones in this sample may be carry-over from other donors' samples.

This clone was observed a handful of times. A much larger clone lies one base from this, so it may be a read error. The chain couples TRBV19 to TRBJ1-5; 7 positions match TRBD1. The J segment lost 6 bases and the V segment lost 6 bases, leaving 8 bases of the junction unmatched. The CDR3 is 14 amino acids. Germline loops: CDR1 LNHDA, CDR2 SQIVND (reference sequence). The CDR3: CASRWEGAFQPQHF. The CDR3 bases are TGTGCCAGTAGGTGGGAGGGGGCCTTTCAGCCCCAGCATTTT. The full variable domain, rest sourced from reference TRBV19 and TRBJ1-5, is DGGITQSPKYLFRKEGQNVTLSCEQNLNHDAMYWYRQDPGQGLRLIYYSQIVNDFQKGDIAEGYSVSREKKESFPLTVTSAQKNPTAFYLCASRWEGAFQPQHFGDGTRLSIL.

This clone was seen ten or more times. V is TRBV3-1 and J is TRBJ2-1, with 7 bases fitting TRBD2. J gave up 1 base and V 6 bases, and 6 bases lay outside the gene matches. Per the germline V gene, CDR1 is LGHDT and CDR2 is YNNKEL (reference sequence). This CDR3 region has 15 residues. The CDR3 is CASSEGRGSYNEQFF. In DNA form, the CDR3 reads TGTGCCAGCAGTGAGGGGAGGGGTTCCTACAATGAGCAGTTCTTC.

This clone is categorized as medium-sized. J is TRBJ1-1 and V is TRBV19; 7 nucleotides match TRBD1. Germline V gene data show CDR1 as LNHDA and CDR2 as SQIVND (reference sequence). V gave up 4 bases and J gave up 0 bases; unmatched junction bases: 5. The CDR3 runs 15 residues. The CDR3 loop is CASSTTGTVNTEAFF. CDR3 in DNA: TGTGCCAGTAGTACGACCGGGACAGTGAACACTGAAGCTTTCTTT. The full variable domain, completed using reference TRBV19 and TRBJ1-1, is DGGITQSPKYLFRKEGQNVTLSCEQNLNHDAMYWYRQDPGQGLRLIYYSQIVNDFQKGDIAEGYSVSREKKESFPLTVTSAQKNPTAFYLCASSTTGTVNTEAFFGQGTRLTVV.

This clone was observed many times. CDR3 DNA sequence: TGTGCCAGCAGTCCCCGAGGGGCTAGCGGGAGGCGAGACACCGGGGAGCTGTTTTTT. This codes for CASSPRGASGRRDTGELFF. The chain uses TRBV7-9 and TRBJ2-2; 11 positions agree with TRBD2. With 6 bases clipped from V and 3 bases from J, the junction kept 15 bases outside the gene matches. Germline CDR1 reads SEHNR; CDR2 reads FQNEAQ (reference sequence). The CDR3 loop spans 19 amino acids.

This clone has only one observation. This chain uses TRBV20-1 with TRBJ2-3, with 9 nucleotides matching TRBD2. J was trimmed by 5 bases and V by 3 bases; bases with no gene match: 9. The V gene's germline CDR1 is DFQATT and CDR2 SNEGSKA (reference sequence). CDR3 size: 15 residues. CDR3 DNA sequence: TGCAGTGCTAGTTTAGTAGCGGGAGTGGAAGATACGCAGTATTTT. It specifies CSASLVAGVEDTQYF.

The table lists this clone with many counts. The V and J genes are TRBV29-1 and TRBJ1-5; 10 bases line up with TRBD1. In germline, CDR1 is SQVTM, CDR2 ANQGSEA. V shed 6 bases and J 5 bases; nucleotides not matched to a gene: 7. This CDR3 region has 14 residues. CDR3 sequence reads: CSVGGTGVYQPQHF. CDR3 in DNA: TGCAGCGTGGGGGGGACAGGGGTGTATCAGCCCCAGCATTTT.

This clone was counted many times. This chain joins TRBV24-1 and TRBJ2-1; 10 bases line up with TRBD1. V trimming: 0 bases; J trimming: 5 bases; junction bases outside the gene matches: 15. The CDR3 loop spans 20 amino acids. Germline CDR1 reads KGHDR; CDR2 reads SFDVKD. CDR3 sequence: CATSDLIYYSEGTGDNEQFF. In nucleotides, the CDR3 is TGTGCCACCAGTGATTTGATTTATTATAGTGAGGGGACAGGGGACAATGAGCAGTTCTTC.

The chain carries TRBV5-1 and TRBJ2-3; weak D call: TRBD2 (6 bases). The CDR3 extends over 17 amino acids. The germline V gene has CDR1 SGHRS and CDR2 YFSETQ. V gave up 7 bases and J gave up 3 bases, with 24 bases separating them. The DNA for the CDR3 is TGCGCCAGCCAACCCCTCGGATTTGGACTACAAACAGATACGCAGTATTTT. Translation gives CASQPLGFGLQTDTQYF. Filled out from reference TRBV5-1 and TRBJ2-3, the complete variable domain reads KAGVTQTPRYLIKTRGQQVTLSCSPISGHRSVSWYQQTPGQGLQFLFEYFSETQRNKGNFPGRFSGRQFSNSRSEMNVSTLELGDSALYLCASQPLGFGLQTDTQYFGPGTRLTVL.

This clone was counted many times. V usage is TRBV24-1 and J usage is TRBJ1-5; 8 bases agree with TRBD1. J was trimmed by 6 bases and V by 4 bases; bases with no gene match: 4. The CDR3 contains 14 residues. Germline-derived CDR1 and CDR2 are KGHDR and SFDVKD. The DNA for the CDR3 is TGTGCCACCAGTGACGGACAGGGCTTTCAGCCCCAGCATTTT. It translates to CATSDGQGFQPQHF.

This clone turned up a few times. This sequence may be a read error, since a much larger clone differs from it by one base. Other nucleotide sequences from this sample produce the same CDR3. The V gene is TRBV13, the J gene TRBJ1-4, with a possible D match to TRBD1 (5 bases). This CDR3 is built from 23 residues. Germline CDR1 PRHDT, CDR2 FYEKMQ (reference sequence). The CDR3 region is CASTYTYDLRARTTPPTNEKLFF. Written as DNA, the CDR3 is TGTGCCAGCACCTACACTTACGATCTTCGCGCGAGGACAACCCCTCCAACTAATGAAAAACTGTTCTTT.

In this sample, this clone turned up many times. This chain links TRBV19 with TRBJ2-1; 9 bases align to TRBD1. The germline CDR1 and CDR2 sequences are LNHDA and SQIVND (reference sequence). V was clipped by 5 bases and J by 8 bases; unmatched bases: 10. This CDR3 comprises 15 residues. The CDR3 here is CASSLTGGGVYEQFF. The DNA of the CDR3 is TGTGCCAGTAGTTTAACAGGGGGCGGTGTTTATGAGCAGTTCTTC.

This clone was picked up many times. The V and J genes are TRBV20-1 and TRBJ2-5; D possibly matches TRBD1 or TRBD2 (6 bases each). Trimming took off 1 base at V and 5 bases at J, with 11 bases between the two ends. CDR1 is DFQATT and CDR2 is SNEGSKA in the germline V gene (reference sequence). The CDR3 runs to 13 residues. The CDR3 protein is CSARVGGRETQYF. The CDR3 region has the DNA TGCAGTGCTAGAGTGGGGGGCAGGGAGACCCAGTACTTC.

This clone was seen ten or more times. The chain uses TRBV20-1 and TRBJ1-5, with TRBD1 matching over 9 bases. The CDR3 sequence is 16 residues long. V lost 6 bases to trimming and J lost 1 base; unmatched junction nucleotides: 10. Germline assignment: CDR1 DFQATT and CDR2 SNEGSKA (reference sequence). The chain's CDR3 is CSAPTGGDGSNQPQHF. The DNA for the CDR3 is TGCAGTGCCCCTACAGGGGGCGATGGGAGCAATCAGCCCCAGCATTTT.

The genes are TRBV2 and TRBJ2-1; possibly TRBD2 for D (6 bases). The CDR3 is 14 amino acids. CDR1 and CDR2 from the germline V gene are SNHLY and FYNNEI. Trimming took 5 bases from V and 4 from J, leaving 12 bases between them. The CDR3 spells CASSPGRGYNEQFF. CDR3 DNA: TGTGCCAGCAGTCCTGGGCGGGGTTACAATGAGCAGTTCTTC.

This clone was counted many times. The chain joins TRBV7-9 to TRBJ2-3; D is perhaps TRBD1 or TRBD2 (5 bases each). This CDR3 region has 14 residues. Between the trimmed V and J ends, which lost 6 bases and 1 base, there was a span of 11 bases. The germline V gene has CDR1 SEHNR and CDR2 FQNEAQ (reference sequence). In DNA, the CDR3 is TGTGCCAGCAGGGAGGACACGGGCACAGATACGCAGTATTTT. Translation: CASREDTGTDTQYF.

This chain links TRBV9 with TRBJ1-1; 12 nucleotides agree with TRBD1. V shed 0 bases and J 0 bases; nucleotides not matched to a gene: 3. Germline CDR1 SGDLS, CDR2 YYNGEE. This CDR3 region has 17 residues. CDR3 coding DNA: TGTGCCAGCAGCGTAGCGGGACAGGGGGCTGTGAACACTGAAGCTTTCTTT. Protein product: CASSVAGQGAVNTEAFF. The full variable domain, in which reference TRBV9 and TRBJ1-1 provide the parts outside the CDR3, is DSGVTQTPKHLITATGQRVTLRCSPRSGDLSVYWYQQSLDQGLQFLIQYYNGEERAKGNILERFSAQQFPDLHSELNLSSLELGDSALYFCASSVAGQGAVNTEAFFGQGTRLTVV.

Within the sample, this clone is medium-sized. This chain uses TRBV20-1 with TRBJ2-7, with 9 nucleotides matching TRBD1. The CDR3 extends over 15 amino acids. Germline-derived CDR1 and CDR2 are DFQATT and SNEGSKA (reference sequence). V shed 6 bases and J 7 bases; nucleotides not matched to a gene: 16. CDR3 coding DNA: TGCAGTGCCATGCGCCGGGACAGGGTCGGTTGGGAGCAGTACTTC. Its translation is CSAMRRDRVGWEQYF.

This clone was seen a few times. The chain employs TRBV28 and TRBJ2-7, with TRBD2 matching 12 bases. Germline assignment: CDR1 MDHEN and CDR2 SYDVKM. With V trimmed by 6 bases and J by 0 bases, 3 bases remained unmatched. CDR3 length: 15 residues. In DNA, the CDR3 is TGTGCCAGCAGCCCGACTAGCGGGAGCTCCTACGAGCAGTACTTC. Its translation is CASSPTSGSSYEQYF. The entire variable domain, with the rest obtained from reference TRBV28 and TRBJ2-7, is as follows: DVKVTQSSRYLVKRTGEKVFLECVQDMDHENMFWYRQDPGLGLRLIYFSYDVKMKEKGDIPEGYSVSREKKERFSLILESASTNQTSMYLCASSPTSGSSYEQYFGPGTRLTVT.

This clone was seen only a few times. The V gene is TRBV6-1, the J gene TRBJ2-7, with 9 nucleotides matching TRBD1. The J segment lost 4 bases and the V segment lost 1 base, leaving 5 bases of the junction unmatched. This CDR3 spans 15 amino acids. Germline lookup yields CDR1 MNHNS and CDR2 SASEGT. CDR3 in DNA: TGTGCCAGCAGTGAAGAAATACAGGGGGCATACGAGCAGTACTTC. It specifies CASSEEIQGAYEQYF.

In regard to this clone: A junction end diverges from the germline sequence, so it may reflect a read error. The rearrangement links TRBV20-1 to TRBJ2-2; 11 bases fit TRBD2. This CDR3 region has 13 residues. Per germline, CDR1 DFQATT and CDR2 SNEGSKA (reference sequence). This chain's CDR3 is CSASTSGTGELFF. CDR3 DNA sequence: TGCAGTGCTTCGACTAGCGGGACCGGTGAGCTGTTTTTT.

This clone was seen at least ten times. The CDR3 DNA follows: TGTGCCAGCAGACGGACTGGTTCGGGGACCCAGTACTTC. Its protein is CASRRTGSGTQYF. The rearrangement joins TRBV6-1 to TRBJ2-5; D may be TRBD2 (5 bases). Germline V gene data show CDR1 as MNHNS and CDR2 as SASEGT. V was clipped by 6 bases and J by 7 bases, with 15 bases between them. There are 13 residues in the CDR3.

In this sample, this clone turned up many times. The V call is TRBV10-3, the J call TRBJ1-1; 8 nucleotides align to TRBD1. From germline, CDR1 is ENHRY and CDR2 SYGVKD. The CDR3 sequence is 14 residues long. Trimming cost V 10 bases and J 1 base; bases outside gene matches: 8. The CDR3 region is CATNPQGANTEAFF. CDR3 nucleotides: TGTGCCACCAACCCGCAGGGGGCGAACACTGAAGCTTTCTTT.

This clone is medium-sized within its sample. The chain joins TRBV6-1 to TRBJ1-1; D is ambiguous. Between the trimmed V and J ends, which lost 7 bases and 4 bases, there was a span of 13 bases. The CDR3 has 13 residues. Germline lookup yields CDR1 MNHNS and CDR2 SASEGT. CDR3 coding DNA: TGTGCCAGCACCCCGGGGTCGGGCACTGAAGCTTTCTTT. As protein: CASTPGSGTEAFF.

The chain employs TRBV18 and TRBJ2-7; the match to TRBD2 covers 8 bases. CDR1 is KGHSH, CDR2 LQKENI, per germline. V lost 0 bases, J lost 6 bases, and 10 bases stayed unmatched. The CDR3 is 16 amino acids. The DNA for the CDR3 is TGTGCCAGCTCACCACCGTCGGGAGGGCCAAGTAGCGAGCAGTACTTC. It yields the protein CASSPPSGGPSSEQYF.

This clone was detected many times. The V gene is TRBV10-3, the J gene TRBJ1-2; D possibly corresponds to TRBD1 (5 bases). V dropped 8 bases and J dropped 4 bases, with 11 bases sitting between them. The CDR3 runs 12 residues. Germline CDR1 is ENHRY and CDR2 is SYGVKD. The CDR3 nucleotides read TGTGCCATCCCAGACAGAGGCTATGGCTACACCTTC. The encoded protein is CAIPDRGYGYTF.

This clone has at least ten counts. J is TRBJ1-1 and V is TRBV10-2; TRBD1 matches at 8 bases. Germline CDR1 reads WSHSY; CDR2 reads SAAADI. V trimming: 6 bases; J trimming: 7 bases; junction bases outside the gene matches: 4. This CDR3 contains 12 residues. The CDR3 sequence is CASSGQGGEAFF. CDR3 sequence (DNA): TGCGCCAGCAGCGGACAGGGAGGTGAAGCTTTCTTT.